A selection of T cell receptor beta chains follows, all from one sample in a study of T cell repertoires in cytomegalovirus infection. MiXCR was run by TCRdb on the reads, yielding one entry per CDR3 protein. The sample records about 530,000 distinct CDR3 sequences, more than 25% being singletons. Source material: PBMCs. The origin of the receptors is a human donor in good health (CMV status not recorded). Some clones in this sample may be carry-over from other donors' samples. Each CDR3 is given with its conserved first and last residue. Each record gives: clone size, V gene, J gene, CDR3 length, D gene, CDR3 DNA, CDR3 protein. D genes are given only for firm matches. The listing skips clone size in some rows; elsewhere it reads once, few, many or a size class.

-	TRBV12-3/TRBV12-4	TRBJ1-5	15	-	TGTGCCAGCAGTACCCGGGACGGTCGCAATCAGCCCCAGCATTTT	CASSTRDGRNQPQHF
few	TRBV7-6	TRBJ2-3	13	-	TGTGCCAGCAGCACCCACCCGAAAGATACGCAGTATTTT	CASSTHPKDTQYF
-	TRBV19	TRBJ2-1	17	-	TGTGCCAGTAGTATCTCCCCTCCCCTGAGCTCCTACAATGAGCAGTTCTTC	CASSISPPLSSYNEQFF
-	TRBV7-9	TRBJ1-1	15	-	TGTGCCAGCAGCTTAGCGGTGGGAGGGCACACTGAAGCTTTCTTT	CASSLAVGGHTEAFF
many	TRBV11-3	TRBJ2-2	16	TRBD2	TGTGCCAGCAGCCCGGGACTAGCGGGGGCCGGCCGGGAGCTGTTTTTT	CASSPGLAGAGRELFF
-	TRBV28	TRBJ1-1	11	-	TGTGTCAGCAGTGCGGGCACTGAAGCTTTCTTT	CVSSAGTEAFF
few	TRBV7-2	TRBJ1-3	14	-	TGTGCCAGCAGCCGGGGGGCGGCCGGAAACACCATATATTTT	CASSRGAAGNTIYF
-	TRBV6-6	TRBJ1-5	18	-	TGTGCCAGCAGTTCTACGCTGACAGCCACTAGCGGCAATCAGCCCCAGCATTTT	CASSSTLTATSGNQPQHF
few	TRBV7-2	TRBJ2-7	15	-	TGTGCCAGCAGCTTAATTATGGGAGGCACCTACGAGCAGTACTTC	CASSLIMGGTYEQYF
many	TRBV7-2	TRBJ2-5	14	TRBD1	TGTGCCAGCAGCTTAAGCAGGGGGCAGGAGACCCAGTACTTC	CASSLSRGQETQYF
-	TRBV11-2	TRBJ2-7	15	-	TGTGCCAGCAGCTCGACTACAGGGTTCTCCTACGAGCAGTACTTC	CASSSTTGFSYEQYF
-	TRBV6-5	TRBJ2-3	15	TRBD2	TGTGCCAGCAGTTACAAGGCGGGAGGGGAAGATACGCAGTATTTT	CASSYKAGGEDTQYF
many	TRBV5-5	TRBJ2-7	13	TRBD2	TGTGCCAGCAGCTTCGGGAGGTCCTACGAGCAGTACTTC	CASSFGRSYEQYF
few	TRBV12-3/TRBV12-4	TRBJ1-2	14	-	TGTGCCAGCAGTCCTTCGGACAGTCTCTATGGCTACACCTTC	CASSPSDSLYGYTF
few	TRBV28	TRBJ2-1	16	TRBD2	TGTGCCAGCAGTGGAAGACTAGCGGGGTCCTACAATGAGCAGTTCTTC	CASSGRLAGSYNEQFF
-	TRBV29-1	TRBJ1-1	13	-	TGCAGCGTTGCCCCGACTGGGAACACTGAAGCTTTCTTT	CSVAPTGNTEAFF
-	TRBV7-2	TRBJ1-2	17	-	TGTGCCAGCAGCTTAAGGGTAGACAGCGCCTCGCCCTATGGCTACACCTTC	CASSLRVDSASPYGYTF
few	TRBV25-1	TRBJ1-1	14	TRBD1	TGTGCCAGCAGTGGGTGGACAGGGTATACTGAAGCTTTCTTT	CASSGWTGYTEAFF
few	TRBV10-3	TRBJ2-3	15	TRBD2	TGTGCCATCAGTGCAGCGGGGCTCGGCACAGATACGCAGTATTTT	CAISAAGLGTDTQYF
few	TRBV12-3/TRBV12-4	TRBJ1-3	13	-	TGTGCCAGCAGAACAGGGTCTGGAAACACCATATATTTT	CASRTGSGNTIYF
-	TRBV7-9	TRBJ1-5	12	-	TGTGCCAGTCAGCTGGCTAATCAGCCCCAGCATTTT	CASQLANQPQHF
few	TRBV4-1	TRBJ2-3	13	TRBD1	TGCGCCAGCGGAAAACCTCAGGGGGAAGTGGAGTATTTT	CASGKPQGEVEYF